These 3 T cell receptor beta chains came from one sample sequenced in a study of cytomegalovirus exposure and HLA in healthy donors. The PCR contained 60 Vbeta and 13 Jbeta primers. Assay used: immunoSEQ multiplex PCR; TCRdb lists only in-frame clones, some missing. The sample records 130,000 to 150,000 clones, roughly 80% being singletons. The sequenced sample consisted of PBMCs. These TCRs come from a middle-aged woman in good health and CMV-seropositive.

This chain links TRBV27 with TRBJ1-1; D perhaps matches TRBD1 (5 bases). CDR3 length equals 20 residues. Trimming cost V 6 bases and J 0 bases, with 29 bases left between them. CDR1 is MNHEY, CDR2 SMNVEV, per germline (reference sequence). The CDR3 spells CASSSESRNVREGMNTEAFF. In DNA, the CDR3 is TGTGCCAGCAGCTCCGAATCCCGAAACGTCAGGGAGGGAATGAACACTGAAGCTTTCTTT.

This sequence joins TRBV6-6 and TRBJ2-5, with D tentatively TRBD2 (6 bases). Between the trimmed V and J ends, which lost 2 bases and 5 bases, there was a span of 9 bases. From germline, CDR1 is MNHNY and CDR2 SVGAGI (reference sequence). This CDR3 is built from 13 residues. The DNA for the CDR3 is TGTGCCAGCAGTTACGTAGCGGTGGAGACCCAGTACTTC. The encoded protein is CASSYVAVETQYF.

The chain joins TRBV27 to TRBJ1-1, with D uncertain. The CDR3 sequence is 15 residues long. Trimming removed 0 bases from V and 1 base from J, with 9 bases in between. Germline CDR1 reads MNHEY; CDR2 reads SMNVEV (reference sequence). The CDR3 region is CASSLSINSNTEAFF. DNA of the CDR3: TGTGCCAGCAGTTTATCGATAAACTCGAACACTGAAGCTTTCTTT.